This T cell receptor (beta chain) was sequenced during a study of OX40 agonist ivuxolimab in advanced cancers. Across the whole study: Patients assigned to dose escalation were diagnosed with hepatocellular carcinoma, melanoma, renal cell or head and neck cancer. Three patients responded partially, comprising one with hepatocellular carcinoma and two with cutaneous melanoma.

Looked up from germline, CDR1 is ENHRY and CDR2 is SYGVKD. Trimming shortened V by 2 bases and J by 6 bases, and 20 bases separated the two germline ends. The CDR3 runs 16 residues. TCRdb's copy holds only in-frame clones and misses some; the assay was immunoSEQ multiplex PCR. Of 94,000 or so clones listed, roughly 84% are singletons. The sample was CD4+ or CD8+ T cells sorted from blood, taken in a trial of the OX40 agonist ivuxolimab. The chain links TRBV10-3 to TRBJ2-7; D gene uncertain. The receptor comes from an adult with an advanced solid tumor such as melanoma, head and neck, liver or kidney cancer. The CDR3 DNA reads TGTGCCATCAGTGAGAGTTCGGGTGCCCTAGGCGGCGAGCAGTACTTC. It is translated as CAISESSGALGGEQYF.